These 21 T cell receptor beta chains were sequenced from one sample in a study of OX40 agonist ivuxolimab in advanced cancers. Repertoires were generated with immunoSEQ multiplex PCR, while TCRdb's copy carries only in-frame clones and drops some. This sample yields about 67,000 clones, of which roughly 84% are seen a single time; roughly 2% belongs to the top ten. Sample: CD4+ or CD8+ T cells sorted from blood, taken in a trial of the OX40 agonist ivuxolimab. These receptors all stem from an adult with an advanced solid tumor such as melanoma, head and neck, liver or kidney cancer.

CDR3 bases: TGTGCCAGCAGCGACGCCGTAAACTATGGCTACACCTTC. Translation: CASSDAVNYGYTF. The rearrangement uses TRBV5-4 and TRBJ1-2, with D hard to call. This CDR3 has 13 residues. Trimming took off 4 bases at V and 2 bases at J, with 9 bases between the two ends. Germline V gene sequence: CDR1 SGHNT, CDR2 YYREEE (reference sequence).

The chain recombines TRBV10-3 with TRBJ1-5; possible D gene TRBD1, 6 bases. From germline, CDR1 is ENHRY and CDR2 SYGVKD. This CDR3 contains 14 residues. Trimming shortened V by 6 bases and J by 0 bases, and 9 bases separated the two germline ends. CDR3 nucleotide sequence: TGTGCCATCAGCGCAGGGGATAGCAATCAGCCCCAGCATTTT. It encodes CAISAGDSNQPQHF.

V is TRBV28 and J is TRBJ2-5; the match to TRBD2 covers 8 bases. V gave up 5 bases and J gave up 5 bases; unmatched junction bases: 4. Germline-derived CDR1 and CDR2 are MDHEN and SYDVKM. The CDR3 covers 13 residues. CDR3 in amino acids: CASSPGGVETQYF. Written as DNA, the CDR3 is TGTGCCAGCAGTCCCGGGGGGGTGGAGACCCAGTACTTC.

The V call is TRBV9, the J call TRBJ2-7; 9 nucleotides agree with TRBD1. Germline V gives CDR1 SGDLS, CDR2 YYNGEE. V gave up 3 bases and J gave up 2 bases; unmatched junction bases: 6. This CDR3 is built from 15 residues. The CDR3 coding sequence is TGTGCCAGCAGCGGGGGGACAGGGAGAACCTACGAGCAGTACTTC. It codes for CASSGGTGRTYEQYF.

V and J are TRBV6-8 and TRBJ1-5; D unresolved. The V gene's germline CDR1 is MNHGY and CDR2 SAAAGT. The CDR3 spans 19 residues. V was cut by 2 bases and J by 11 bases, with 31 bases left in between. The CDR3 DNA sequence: TGTGCCAGCAGTTACCGGTCCGGGCTTTCCCTTCTCCCCGTTCCGGCCCAGCATTTT. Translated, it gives CASSYRSGLSLLPVPAQHF.

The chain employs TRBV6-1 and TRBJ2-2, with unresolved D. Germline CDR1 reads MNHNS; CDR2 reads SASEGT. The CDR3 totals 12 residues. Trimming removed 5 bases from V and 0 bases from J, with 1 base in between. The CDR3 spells CASSTNTGELFF. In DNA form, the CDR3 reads TGTGCCAGCAGTACGAACACCGGGGAGCTGTTTTTT.

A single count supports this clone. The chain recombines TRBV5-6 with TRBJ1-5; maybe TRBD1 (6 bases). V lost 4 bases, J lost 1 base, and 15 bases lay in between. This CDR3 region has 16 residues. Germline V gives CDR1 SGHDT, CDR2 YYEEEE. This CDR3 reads CASSPHTGISNQPQHF. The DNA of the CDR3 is TGTGCCAGCAGCCCTCACACAGGGATAAGCAATCAGCCCCAGCATTTT.

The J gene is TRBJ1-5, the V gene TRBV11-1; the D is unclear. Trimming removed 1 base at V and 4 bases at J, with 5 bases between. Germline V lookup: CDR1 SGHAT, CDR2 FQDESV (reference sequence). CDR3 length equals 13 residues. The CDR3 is CASSLGVNQPQHF. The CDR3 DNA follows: TGTGCCAGCAGCTTAGGGGTGAATCAGCCCCAGCATTTT.

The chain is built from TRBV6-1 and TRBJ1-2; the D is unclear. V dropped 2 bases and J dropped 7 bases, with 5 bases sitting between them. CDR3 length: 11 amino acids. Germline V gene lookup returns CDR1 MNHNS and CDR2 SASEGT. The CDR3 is CASSENTGYTF. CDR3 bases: TGTGCCAGCAGTGAAAACACTGGCTACACCTTC.

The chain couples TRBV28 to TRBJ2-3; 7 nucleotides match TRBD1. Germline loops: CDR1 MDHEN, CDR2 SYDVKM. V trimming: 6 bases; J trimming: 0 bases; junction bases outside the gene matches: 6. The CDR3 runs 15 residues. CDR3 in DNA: TGTGCCAGCAGGGGTGAGACAGGGAGCACAGATACGCAGTATTTT. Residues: CASRGETGSTDTQYF.

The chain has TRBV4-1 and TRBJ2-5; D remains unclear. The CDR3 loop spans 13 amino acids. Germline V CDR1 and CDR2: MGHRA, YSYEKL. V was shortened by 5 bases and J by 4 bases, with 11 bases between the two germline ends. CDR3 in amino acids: CASSSDSRETQYF. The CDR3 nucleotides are TGCGCCAGCAGCTCGGATAGTCGAGAGACCCAGTACTTC.

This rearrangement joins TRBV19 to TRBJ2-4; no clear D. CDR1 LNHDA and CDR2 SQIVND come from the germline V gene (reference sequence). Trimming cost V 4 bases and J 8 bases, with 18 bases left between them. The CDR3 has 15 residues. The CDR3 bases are TGTGCCAGTAGTAAGGTTAGCTTCTCAGAGCACATTCAGTACTTC. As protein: CASSKVSFSEHIQYF.

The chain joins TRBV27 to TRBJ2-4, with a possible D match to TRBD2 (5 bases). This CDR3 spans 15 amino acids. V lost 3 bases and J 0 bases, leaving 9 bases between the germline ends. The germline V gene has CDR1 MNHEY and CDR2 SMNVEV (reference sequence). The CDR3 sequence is CASSLAGRAKNIQYF. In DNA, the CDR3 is TGTGCCAGCAGTTTGGCTGGGAGAGCCAAAAACATTCAGTACTTC.

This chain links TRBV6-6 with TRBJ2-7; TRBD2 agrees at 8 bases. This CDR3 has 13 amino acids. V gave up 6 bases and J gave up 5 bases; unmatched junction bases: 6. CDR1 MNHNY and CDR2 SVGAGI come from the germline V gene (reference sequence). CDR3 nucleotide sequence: TGTGCCAGCAGCCTCGGGACTAGGGACGAGCAGTACTTC. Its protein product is CASSLGTRDEQYF.

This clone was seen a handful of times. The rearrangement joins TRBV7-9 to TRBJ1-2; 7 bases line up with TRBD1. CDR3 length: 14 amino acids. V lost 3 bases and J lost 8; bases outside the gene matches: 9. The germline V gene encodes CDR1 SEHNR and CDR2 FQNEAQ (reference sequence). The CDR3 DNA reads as TGTGCCAGCAGCTTCGGAGGGGGCGAGGGCGGCTACACCTTC. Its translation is CASSFGGGEGGYTF.

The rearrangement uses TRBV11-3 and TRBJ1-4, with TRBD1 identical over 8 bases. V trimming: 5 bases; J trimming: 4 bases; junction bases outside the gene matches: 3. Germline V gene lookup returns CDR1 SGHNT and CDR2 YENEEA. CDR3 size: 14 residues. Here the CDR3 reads CASSPTGVNEKLFF. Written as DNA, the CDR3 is TGTGCCAGCAGCCCGACAGGGGTTAATGAAAAACTGTTTTTT. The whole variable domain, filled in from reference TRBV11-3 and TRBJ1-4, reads EAGVVQSPRYKIIEKKQPVAFWCNPISGHNTLYWYLQNLGQGPELLIRYENEEAVDDSQLPKDRFSAERLKGVDSTLKIQPAELGDSAVYLCASSPTGVNEKLFFGSGTQLSVL.

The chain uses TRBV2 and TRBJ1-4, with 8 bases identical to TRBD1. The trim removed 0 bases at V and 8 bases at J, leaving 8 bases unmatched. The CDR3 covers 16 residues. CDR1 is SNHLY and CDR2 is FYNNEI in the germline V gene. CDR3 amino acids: CASSEAPRTGWEKLFF. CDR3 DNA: TGTGCCAGCAGTGAAGCGCCCCGGACAGGGTGGGAAAAACTGTTTTTT.

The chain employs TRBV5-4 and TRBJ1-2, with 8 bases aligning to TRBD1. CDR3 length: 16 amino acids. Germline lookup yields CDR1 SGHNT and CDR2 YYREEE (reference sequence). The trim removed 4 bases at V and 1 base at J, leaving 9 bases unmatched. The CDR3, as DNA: TGTGCCAGCAGCCCACGGACAGGGCTTTATAACTATGGCTACACCTTC. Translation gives CASSPRTGLYNYGYTF.

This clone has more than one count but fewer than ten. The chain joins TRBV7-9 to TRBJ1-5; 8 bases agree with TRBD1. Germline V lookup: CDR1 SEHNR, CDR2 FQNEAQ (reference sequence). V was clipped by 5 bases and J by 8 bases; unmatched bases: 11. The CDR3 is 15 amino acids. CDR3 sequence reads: CASSVGQGSVEPQHF. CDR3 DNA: TGTGCCAGCAGCGTCGGACAGGGAAGCGTGGAGCCCCAGCATTTT.

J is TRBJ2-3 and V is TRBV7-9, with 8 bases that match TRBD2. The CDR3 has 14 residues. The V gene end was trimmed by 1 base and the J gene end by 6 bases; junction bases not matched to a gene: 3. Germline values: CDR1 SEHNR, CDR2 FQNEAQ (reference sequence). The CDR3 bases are TGTGCCAGCAGCTTAGGACTAGCGTCTGATACGCAGTATTTT. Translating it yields CASSLGLASDTQYF.

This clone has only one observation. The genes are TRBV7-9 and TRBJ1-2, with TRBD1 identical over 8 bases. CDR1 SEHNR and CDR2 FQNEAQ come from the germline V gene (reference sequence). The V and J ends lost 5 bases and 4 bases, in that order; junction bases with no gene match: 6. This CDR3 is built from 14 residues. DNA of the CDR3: TGTGCCAGCAGCCAAGGGACAGGCTTCTATGGCTACACCTTC. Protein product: CASSQGTGFYGYTF. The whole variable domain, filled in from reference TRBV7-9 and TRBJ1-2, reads DTGVSQNPRHKITKRGQNVTFRCDPISEHNRLYWYRQTLGQGPEFLTYFQNEAQLEKSRLLSDRFSAERPKGSFSTLEIQRTEQGDSAMYLCASSQGTGFYGYTFGSGTRLTVV.